A selection of T cell receptor beta chains follows, all from one sample in a study of cytomegalovirus exposure and HLA in healthy donors. The repertoire was sequenced with immunoSEQ multiplex PCR; TCRdb's copy has only in-frame clones and lacks some. In the table there are about 160,000 clones, around four fifths of which are singletons. The sequencing input was PBMCs. The receptor source for this set is a girl under 10 years old in good health and CMV-seropositive. The CDR3 runs from the conserved cysteine through the conserved F or W. D genes are given only for firm matches. Clone size is stated in some rows and not others, as once, few, many or a class when expanded.

CDR3: CASSFGIVQYF
DNA: TGCGCCAGCAGCTTTGGTATAGTCCAGTACTTC
size: once
V: TRBV5-1
D: .
J: TRBJ2-5

CDR3: CASSLPRGGASGNTIYF
DNA: TGTGCCAGCAGCCTCCCTCGGGGGGGGGCTTCGGGAAACACCATATATTTT
size: .
V: TRBV7-6
D: .
J: TRBJ1-3

CDR3: CASSLWYPPRQGSSYEQYF
DNA: TGTGCCAGCAGTTTATGGTATCCCCCGAGACAGGGGTCTTCCTACGAGCAGTACTTC
size: once
V: TRBV28
D: TRBD1
J: TRBJ2-7

CDR3: CASSLFKNTEAFF
DNA: TGTGCCAGCAGCTTATTTAAGAACACTGAAGCTTTCTTT
size: .
V: TRBV7-3
D: .
J: TRBJ1-1

CDR3: CASSPHPGGVLTF
DNA: TGTGCCAGCAGTCCTCACCCCGGCGGCGTCCTGACTTTC
size: .
V: TRBV28
D: .
J: TRBJ2-6

CDR3: CATSIRVDGTFRETQYF
DNA: TGTGCCACCAGCATTCGGGTAGACGGGACTTTCAGGGAGACCCAGTACTTC
size: .
V: TRBV15
D: .
J: TRBJ2-5

CDR3: CASSNSDTQYF
DNA: TGTGCCAGCAGCAACTCGGATACGCAGTATTTT
size: .
V: TRBV14
D: .
J: TRBJ2-3

CDR3: CASSEGQRAETQYF
DNA: TGTGCCAGCAGTGAGGGACAGAGAGCCGAGACCCAGTACTTC
size: .
V: TRBV2
D: TRBD1
J: TRBJ2-5

CDR3: CASSQDPERGEKLFF
DNA: TGTGCCAGCAGCCAAGATCCGGAGCGCGGTGAAAAACTGTTTTTT
size: .
V: TRBV4-2
D: .
J: TRBJ1-4

CDR3: CASSSGGLAGLYEQYF
DNA: TGCGCCAGCAGCTCTGGCGGACTAGCGGGGCTCTACGAGCAGTACTTC
size: few
V: TRBV5-1
D: TRBD2
J: TRBJ2-7

CDR3: CASSPGQAQETQYF
DNA: TGTGCCAGCAGTCCTGGACAGGCGCAAGAGACCCAGTACTTC
size: .
V: TRBV2
D: TRBD1
J: TRBJ2-5

CDR3: CASTRAGGPTDTQYF
DNA: TGTGCCAGCACAAGGGCGGGAGGTCCCACAGATACGCAGTATTTT
size: .
V: TRBV6-1
D: TRBD2
J: TRBJ2-3

CDR3: CASSSAGGPDINQPQHF
DNA: TGTGCCAGCAGTTCCGCAGGGGGCCCCGATATCAATCAGCCCCAGCATTTT
size: .
V: TRBV28
D: TRBD1
J: TRBJ1-5

CDR3: CATSSPRGASSYNEQFF
DNA: TGTGCCACCAGCAGTCCCCGGGGAGCGAGCTCCTACAATGAGCAGTTCTTC
size: .
V: TRBV15
D: .
J: TRBJ2-1

CDR3: CAISDRGTDTQYF
DNA: TGTGCCATTTCGGACAGGGGGACAGATACGCAGTATTTT
size: .
V: TRBV6-1
D: TRBD1
J: TRBJ2-3

CDR3: CASSQELAGVHPQHF
DNA: TGTGCCAGCAGCCAAGAATTGGCAGGGGTACATCCCCAGCATTTT
size: .
V: TRBV4-2
D: .
J: TRBJ1-5

CDR3: CASSVTRACEQYF
DNA: TGTGCCAGCAGTGTCACTAGAGCGTGCGAGCAGTACTTC
size: .
V: TRBV25-1
D: .
J: TRBJ2-7

CDR3: CASSLRLAGGSTDTQYF
DNA: TGCGCCAGCAGCTTGAGATTGGCGGGGGGTAGCACAGATACGCAGTATTTT
size: .
V: TRBV5-1
D: TRBD2
J: TRBJ2-3

CDR3: CASSLNGLAGELFF
DNA: TGTGCCAGCAGCCTTAATGGACTAGCCGGGGAGCTGTTTTTT
size: .
V: TRBV16
D: TRBD2
J: TRBJ2-2

CDR3: CASSQGGLVGNEQFF
DNA: TGTGCCAGCAGCCAAGGGGGACTAGTCGGAAATGAGCAGTTCTTC
size: .
V: TRBV4-2
D: TRBD2
J: TRBJ2-1

CDR3: CASSFIGGDPEAFF
DNA: TGTGCCAGCAGTTTCATAGGGGGGGACCCTGAAGCTTTCTTT
size: .
V: TRBV28
D: .
J: TRBJ1-1

CDR3: CASSSGLAQYF
DNA: TGTGCCAGCAGCTCCGGACTAGCACAGTATTTT
size: .
V: TRBV14
D: TRBD2
J: TRBJ2-3

CDR3: CASSGDRLFTDTQYF
DNA: TGTGCCAGCAGTGGGGACAGACTTTTCACAGATACGCAGTATTTT
size: .
V: TRBV2
D: TRBD1
J: TRBJ2-3

CDR3: CASSGAEQFF
DNA: TGTGCCAGCAGCGGGGCTGAGCAGTTCTTC
size: .
V: TRBV9
D: .
J: TRBJ2-1

CDR3: CASSQPRTSGRPYEQYF
DNA: TGCGCCAGCAGCCAACCCCGGACTAGCGGGAGACCCTACGAGCAGTACTTC
size: .
V: TRBV4-1
D: TRBD2
J: TRBJ2-7

CDR3: CASSAGTGRGFYGYTF
DNA: TGTGCCAGCAGTGCGGGGACAGGGCGGGGTTTCTATGGCTACACCTTC
size: .
V: TRBV6-1
D: TRBD1
J: TRBJ1-2

CDR3: CASSLDRARETQYF
DNA: TGTGCCAGCAGCTTAGACAGAGCTCGAGAGACCCAGTACTTC
size: .
V: TRBV7-2
D: .
J: TRBJ2-5

CDR3: CAWSVRGRGFNQPQHF
DNA: TGTGCCTGGAGTGTACGGGGCAGGGGGTTTAATCAGCCCCAGCATTTT
size: once
V: TRBV30
D: TRBD1
J: TRBJ1-5

CDR3: CASSPEEGRETQYF
DNA: TGCGCCAGCAGCCCTGAGGAGGGCAGAGAGACCCAGTACTTC
size: .
V: TRBV4-1
D: .
J: TRBJ2-5

CDR3: CASSYGQGSNEQYF
DNA: TGTGCCAGCAGTTATGGACAGGGATCGAACGAGCAGTACTTC
size: .
V: TRBV27
D: TRBD1
J: TRBJ2-7

CDR3: CASRYRGWSDYEQYF
DNA: TGTGCCAGCAGATACAGGGGATGGTCCGACTACGAGCAGTACTTC
size: .
V: TRBV6-1
D: TRBD1
J: TRBJ2-7

CDR3: CASSLKGGLDGYTF
DNA: TGTGCCAGCAGCTTAAAGGGAGGACTCGATGGCTACACCTTC
size: .
V: TRBV11-2
D: .
J: TRBJ1-2

CDR3: CASRSYEQPQHF
DNA: TGTGCCAGCAGATCGTATGAGCAGCCCCAGCATTTT
size: .
V: TRBV28
D: .
J: TRBJ1-5

CDR3: CSFYSFQETQYF
DNA: TGCAGCTTTTACTCTTTTCAAGAGACCCAGTACTTC
size: .
V: TRBV29-1
D: .
J: TRBJ2-5

CDR3: CASSPSGTGSYEQYF
DNA: TGTGCCAGCAGCCCCTCCGGGACAGGGTCCTACGAGCAGTACTTC
size: .
V: TRBV7-6
D: TRBD1
J: TRBJ2-7

CDR3: CASSPDGGTEAFF
DNA: TGCGCCAGCAGCCCCGACGGCGGGACTGAAGCTTTCTTT
size: once
V: TRBV5-1
D: .
J: TRBJ1-1

CDR3: CASRERRGPLEAFF
DNA: TGTGCCAGTAGAGAACGGAGGGGGCCCCTTGAAGCTTTCTTT
size: .
V: TRBV19
D: TRBD1
J: TRBJ1-1

CDR3: CASSGLFEQYF
DNA: TGTGCCAGCAGTGGACTATTCGAGCAGTACTTC
size: once
V: TRBV27
D: .
J: TRBJ2-7

CDR3: CTSSQDFTLTGGPETQYF
DNA: TGCACCAGCAGCCAAGATTTTACCCTGACGGGAGGGCCGGAGACCCAGTACTTC
size: .
V: TRBV1
D: .
J: TRBJ2-5

CDR3: CASAGGQNQPQHF
DNA: TGTGCTAGTGCAGGAGGGCAGAATCAGCCCCAGCATTTT
size: once
V: TRBV12-5
D: .
J: TRBJ1-5

CDR3: CAWSARVRGDDEQFF
DNA: TGTGCCTGGAGTGCGAGGGTTCGGGGTGACGATGAGCAGTTCTTC
size: .
V: TRBV30
D: .
J: TRBJ2-1

CDR3: CASSSLRTGGYNQPQHF
DNA: TGTGCCAGCAGTTCCCTAAGGACAGGGGGTTACAATCAGCCCCAGCATTTT
size: .
V: TRBV27
D: TRBD1
J: TRBJ1-5

CDR3: CASRPTGDGYTF
DNA: TGTGCCAGCAGGCCGACAGGGGATGGCTACACCTTC
size: .
V: TRBV2
D: TRBD1
J: TRBJ1-2

CDR3: CASSLSGQGDGYTF
DNA: TGTGCCAGCAGTTTATCTGGGCAGGGGGATGGCTACACCTTC
size: few
V: TRBV27
D: TRBD1
J: TRBJ1-2

CDR3: CASSLPGQGDQPQHF
DNA: TGCGCCAGCAGTCTCCCGGGACAGGGGGATCAGCCCCAGCATTTT
size: .
V: TRBV23-1
D: TRBD1
J: TRBJ1-5

CDR3: CAWRYWTGGYDAEAFF
DNA: TGTGCCTGGAGATATTGGACAGGGGGATATGACGCTGAAGCTTTCTTT
size: .
V: TRBV30
D: TRBD1
J: TRBJ1-1

CDR3: CASSQEYFETQYF
DNA: TGCGCCAGCAGCCAAGAGTACTTCGAGACCCAGTACTTC
size: .
V: TRBV4-1
D: .
J: TRBJ2-5

CDR3: CAWRSLLSGLEETQYF
DNA: TGTGCCTGGAGGTCGCTCCTTTCGGGATTGGAGGAGACCCAGTACTTC
size: .
V: TRBV30
D: .
J: TRBJ2-5

CDR3: CASSEYSGRTHNEQFF
DNA: TGTGCCAGCAGTGAATATTCCGGGAGGACCCACAATGAGCAGTTCTTC
size: .
V: TRBV25-1
D: TRBD2
J: TRBJ2-1

CDR3: CASHGSSNQPQHF
DNA: TGTGCCAGCCACGGTAGTAGCAATCAGCCCCAGCATTTT
size: .
V: TRBV28
D: .
J: TRBJ1-5

CDR3: CASSQRWPTDLETSQPQHF
DNA: TGTGCCAGCAGCCAAAGATGGCCGACAGACTTGGAGACCAGCCAGCCCCAGCATTTT
size: .
V: TRBV7-2
D: .
J: TRBJ1-5

CDR3: CAISDERESAGELFF
DNA: TGTGCCATCAGTGACGAGCGGGAGTCCGCCGGGGAGCTGTTTTTT
size: .
V: TRBV10-3
D: TRBD2
J: TRBJ2-2

CDR3: CASIEAGGNTGELFF
DNA: TGTGCCAGCATCGAAGCGGGGGGGAACACCGGGGAGCTGTTTTTT
size: .
V: TRBV28
D: TRBD2
J: TRBJ2-2

CDR3: CASSVFGTSGADEQFF
DNA: TGTGCCAGCAGCGTGTTCGGGACTAGCGGGGCCGATGAGCAGTTCTTC
size: .
V: TRBV9
D: TRBD2
J: TRBJ2-1

CDR3: CASSIGGRALNEQFF
DNA: TGTGCCAGTAGTATAGGTGGGAGGGCCCTCAATGAGCAGTTCTTC
size: many
V: TRBV19
D: TRBD2
J: TRBJ2-1

CDR3: CASSLDRTGGEGYTF
DNA: TGTGCCAGCAGCTTAGATCGCACAGGGGGCGAAGGCTACACCTTC
size: .
V: TRBV7-9
D: TRBD1
J: TRBJ1-2

CDR3: CASSWGGRPDTQYF
DNA: TGTGCCAGCAGCTGGGGGGGGCGACCAGATACGCAGTATTTT
size: .
V: TRBV9
D: .
J: TRBJ2-3

CDR3: CASSPDGTSGRAHEQYF
DNA: TGTGCCAGCAGCCCCGACGGGACTAGCGGGAGGGCCCACGAGCAGTACTTC
size: .
V: TRBV6-4
D: TRBD2
J: TRBJ2-7

CDR3: CASSQALARSWETQYF
DNA: TGCGCCAGCAGCCAAGCCTTAGCCCGTAGTTGGGAGACCCAGTACTTC
size: .
V: TRBV4-1
D: .
J: TRBJ2-5

CDR3: CASSASRAYPGNTIYF
DNA: TGTGCCAGCAGTGCAAGCAGGGCTTACCCTGGAAACACCATATATTTT
size: .
V: TRBV6-1
D: .
J: TRBJ1-3